The T cell receptor (beta chain) under discussion was sequenced for a study of blood T cell repertoires in COVID-19. In the study overall: Material from acute and convalescent COVID-19 was sourced from the United States, Italy and Spain. The cDNA or gDNA used as material had been derived from T cells, B-cell-depleted T cells, or PBMCs.

Trimming at V came to 6 bases and at J to 3 bases, leaving 9 bases not matched to a gene. Per germline, CDR1 SNHLY and CDR2 FYNNEI. This CDR3 comprises 15 residues. This clone was seen more than once but under ten times. Study processing details: For nucleated cells, counts were estimated from reference gene primer amplification. Here immunoSEQ multiplex PCR was the method, and the copy in TCRdb shows in-frame clones only, minus some. From that table come the V and J calls and clone size; the DNA was used to work out D and trimming. The data contain some 50,000 clones, 75% to 85% of them singletons. The source is a human donor in a cohort sampled during active COVID-19. The chain combines TRBV2 with TRBJ1-1; 8 nucleotides line up with TRBD1. Sequencing input: peripheral blood. CDR3 sequence reads: CASRARQGRDTEAFF. In nucleotides, the CDR3 is TGTGCCAGCAGGGCGCGACAGGGGAGGGACACTGAAGCTTTCTTT.